This entry describes one T cell receptor beta chain. Its antigen is as yet unknown. The sample originates from a study of OX40 agonist ivuxolimab in advanced cancers. Looking at the study overall: Subjects had a mean age of roughly 60 years, with a range of 23 to 79; around 84% were male.

V shed 2 bases and J shed 0 bases, with 8 bases lying between them. CDR3 length: 15 residues. The germline V gene has CDR1 MRHNA and CDR2 SNTAGT. General study results and limits: Clonal expansion from baseline to week 6 occurred in both CD4+ and CD8+ T cells.

The table came from immunoSEQ multiplex PCR; TCRdb's copy has only in-frame clones and leaves some out. The sample includes about 31,000 clones, 75% to 90% seen only once; the top ten take around 38%. This TCR was sampled from an adult with an advanced solid tumor such as melanoma, head and neck, liver or kidney cancer. The chain has TRBV6-4 and TRBJ2-1; D might be TRBD2 (6 bases). The sequenced sample was CD4+ or CD8+ T cells sorted from blood, obtained in a trial of the OX40 agonist ivuxolimab. The CDR3 loop is CASSDAGGSYNEQFF. The DNA of the CDR3 is TGTGCCAGCAGTGACGCCGGGGGCTCCTACAATGAGCAGTTCTTC.